These 9 T cell receptor beta chains originate from one sample sequenced in a study of immune evolution from preneoplasia to lung adenocarcinoma. TCRdb's table, derived via immunoSEQ multiplex PCR, lists solely in-frame clones and lacks some. The repertoire holds some 5,000 clones, with about 82% as singletons. Sequenced material: FFPE normal lung tissue adjacent to the tumor. These receptors originate from a person between 50 and 70 years old with lung adenocarcinoma.

The chain employs TRBV5-8 and TRBJ2-4; the D gene is possibly TRBD2 (6 bases). Germline CDR1 SGHTS, CDR2 YDEGEE. Trimming cost V 4 bases and J 0 bases, with 20 bases left between them. The length of the CDR3 is 18 residues. CDR3 coding DNA: TGTGCCAGCAGCCACCAGTGGTCGGGAGCAATAGCCAAAAACATTCAGTACTTC. The encoded protein is CASSHQWSGAIAKNIQYF. The whole variable domain, remainder taken from reference TRBV5-8 and TRBJ2-4, is EAGVTQSPTHLIKTRGQQATLRCSPISGHTSVYWYQQALGLGLQFLLWYDEGEERNRGNFPPRFSGRQFPNYSSELNVNALELEDSALYLCASSHQWSGAIAKNIQYFGAGTRLSVL.

V usage is TRBV30 and J usage is TRBJ2-2; 8 nucleotides match TRBD2. V lost 3 bases to trimming and J lost 6 bases; unmatched junction nucleotides: 6. From germline, CDR1 is GTSNPN and CDR2 SVGIG (reference sequence). The CDR3 consists of 14 residues. CDR3 coding DNA: TGTGCCTGGAGGGCGTCGGGAGGGGCCGGGGAGCTGTTTTTT. Encoded protein: CAWRASGGAGELFF.

This chain joins TRBV5-1 and TRBJ2-5; 8 bases map to TRBD2. The V and J ends lost 7 bases and 3 bases, in that order; junction bases with no gene match: 5. Looked up from germline, CDR1 is SGHRS and CDR2 is YFSETQ. The CDR3 length is 13 residues. The CDR3 region has the DNA TGCGCCAGCGCTCCGGGACTAGAAGAGACCCAGTACTTC. Amino acid sequence: CASAPGLEETQYF.

For the CDR3, the DNA is TGTGCCAGCAGTTTCCGGGGGCCGAATTACGAGCAGTACTTC. Translation: CASSFRGPNYEQYF. The chain combines TRBV27 with TRBJ2-7; D possibly matches TRBD1 or TRBD2 (6 bases each). This CDR3 region has 14 residues. The germline gives CDR1 MNHEY, CDR2 SMNVEV (reference sequence). Trimming removed 3 bases from V and 4 bases from J, with 13 bases in between.

The chain has TRBV4-1 and TRBJ1-1; a possible D gene is TRBD1 (5 bases). CDR1 is MGHRA, CDR2 YSYEKL, per germline. The V gene lost 1 base and the J gene lost 1 base, with 13 bases spanning the gap. This CDR3 has 16 amino acids. CDR3 residues: CASSQVPPGGNTEAFF. The CDR3 region has the DNA TGCGCCAGCAGCCAAGTTCCCCCGGGGGGGAACACTGAAGCTTTCTTT.

J is TRBJ1-5 and V is TRBV1; the table's TRBD1 call for D was not verified on the DNA. TRBV1 is given as a pseudogene. This CDR3 has 21 amino acids. The CDR3 reads CTSSLRRGVFTGETLNQPQHF. CDR3 nucleotides: TGCACCAGCAGCCTAAGGAGGGGGGTCTTTACAGGGGAAACCTTAAATCAGCCCCAGCATTTT.

The gene calls are TRBV11-3 and TRBJ1-1, with 10 bases fitting TRBD1. The CDR3 loop spans 14 amino acids. Germline CDR1 reads SGHNT; CDR2 reads YENEEA. With V trimmed by 3 bases and J by 12 bases, 10 bases remained unmatched. CDR3 loop: CASSFEAGQGRTFF. As DNA, the CDR3 is TGTGCCAGCAGCTTTGAGGCGGGACAGGGGAGGACTTTCTTT.

The rearrangement uses TRBV19 and TRBJ2-5; tentatively, D is TRBD1 (5 bases). This CDR3 has 13 residues. Deletions cut 7 bases from V and 5 bases from J, with 14 bases between. Germline V lookup: CDR1 LNHDA, CDR2 SQIVND (reference sequence). CDR3 sequence reads: CASNFQGGETQYF. CDR3 nucleotides: TGTGCCAGTAACTTCCAGGGTGGGGAGACCCAGTACTTC.

V and J are TRBV2 and TRBJ1-5; 8 nucleotides agree with TRBD1. Losses at the gene ends were 4 bases for V and 7 bases for J; bases not matched to a gene: 9. Germline V gene lookup returns CDR1 SNHLY and CDR2 FYNNEI. This CDR3 is 15 amino acids long. Here the CDR3 DNA reads TGTGCCAGCAGTGCCCAGACAGGGGCAGGGCAGCCCCAGCATTTT. This gives the protein CASSAQTGAGQPQHF.